Each of the 16 T cell receptor beta chains below was sequenced from the same sample in a study of T cell responses to AZD1222 COVID-19 vaccine. The data were produced by immunoSEQ multiplex PCR, yet TCRdb's version contains in-frame clones alone and is incomplete. This table has about 120,000 clones, roughly nine tenths appearing once. The sequenced sample was peripheral blood, obtained on day 0 of AZD1222 vaccination. Source of these receptors: an adult in good health.

The chain recombines TRBV7-2 with TRBJ2-3; TRBD2 matches at 12 bases. This CDR3 contains 18 residues. V shed 1 base and J 4 bases; nucleotides not matched to a gene: 9. Germline lookup yields CDR1 SGHTA and CDR2 FQGNSA. The CDR3 DNA is TGTGCCAGCAGCTTAGTACTAGCGGGGGGCCTGGGGGCAGATACGCAGTATTTT. It encodes CASSLVLAGGLGADTQYF.

V and J are TRBV18 and TRBJ2-3; 11 bases are shared with TRBD2. This CDR3 has 18 residues. The V gene's germline CDR1 is KGHSH and CDR2 LQKENI. Trimming removed 1 base from V and 1 base from J; junction bases left unmatched: 7. DNA of the CDR3: TGTGCCAGCTCACCACAGTCCCAGGGACTAGCGGGCACAGATACGCAGTATTTT. As protein: CASSPQSQGLAGTDTQYF.

The chain carries TRBV4-1 and TRBJ1-6; no definite D call. Trimming removed 0 bases at V and 8 bases at J, with 11 bases between. Per germline, CDR1 MGHRA and CDR2 YSYEKL. The CDR3 loop spans 15 amino acids. Here the CDR3 reads CASSQDLSTDSPLHF. In nucleotides, the CDR3 is TGCGCCAGCAGCCAAGATCTTTCCACCGATTCACCCCTCCACTTT.

The chain employs TRBV2 and TRBJ1-5; the match to TRBD1 covers 8 bases. Per the germline V gene, CDR1 is SNHLY and CDR2 is FYNNEI. This CDR3 comprises 14 residues. Losses at the gene ends were 8 bases for V and 4 bases for J; bases not matched to a gene: 7. The CDR3 spells CASGATGENQPQHF. The DNA of the CDR3 is TGTGCCAGCGGAGCGACAGGGGAGAATCAGCCCCAGCATTTT.

The chain links TRBV27 to TRBJ1-4; perhaps TRBD1 as D (5 bases). The germline CDR1 and CDR2 sequences are MNHEY and SMNVEV (reference sequence). This CDR3 has 16 amino acids. The germline V and J ends were trimmed by 6 bases and 0 bases, with 14 bases remaining between them. The CDR3: CASSRLGAPTNEKLFF. The CDR3 region has the DNA TGTGCCAGCAGCCGGCTAGGGGCTCCAACTAATGAAAAACTGTTTTTT.

The chain recombines TRBV19 with TRBJ1-5, with 8 bases fitting TRBD1. V shed 11 bases and J 6 bases; nucleotides not matched to a gene: 15. The CDR3 runs to 15 residues. Germline V gives CDR1 LNHDA, CDR2 SQIVND (reference sequence). For the CDR3, the DNA is TGTGCCGTAGGGGGGATACAGGGGGACAGTCAGCCCCAGCATTTT. Protein product: CAVGGIQGDSQPQHF.

V usage is TRBV12-3 or TRBV12-4 and J usage is TRBJ1-1, with D possibly being TRBD1 (5 bases). V was trimmed by 7 bases and J by 10 bases, leaving 19 bases between them. This CDR3 is 13 amino acids long. CDR3: CASTLGELLGAFF. DNA for the CDR3: TGTGCCAGCACCCTAGGGGAGCTTCTAGGAGCTTTCTTT.

The V and J genes are TRBV30 and TRBJ2-7; no firm D call. The germline gives CDR1 GTSNPN, CDR2 SVGIG (reference sequence). The V end was cut by 1 base, the J end by 2 bases, with 9 bases between. The CDR3 loop spans 13 amino acids. CDR3 region: CAWSGLKAYEQYF. CDR3 DNA: TGTGCCTGGAGTGGATTAAAAGCCTACGAGCAGTACTTC.

This CDR3 is CASSNKPGQTFNSPLHF. DNA for the CDR3: TGTGCCAGCAGCAATAAGCCGGGACAGACTTTTAATTCACCCCTCCACTTT. This chain uses TRBV3-1 (or the pseudogene TRBV3-2) with TRBJ1-6; 7 bases match TRBD1. The V gene end was trimmed by 5 bases and the J gene end by 6 bases; junction bases not matched to a gene: 13. From germline, CDR1 is LGHDT and CDR2 YNNKEL (reference sequence). This CDR3 has 17 amino acids.

This chain's CDR3 is CSASHQGNTIYF. Here the CDR3 DNA reads TGCAGTGCTAGTCACCAAGGAAACACCATATATTTT. The chain joins TRBV20-1 to TRBJ1-3; no firm D call. CDR3 size: 12 residues. Trimming took off 3 bases at V and 4 bases at J, with 7 bases between the two ends. Looked up from germline, CDR1 is DFQATT and CDR2 is SNEGSKA (reference sequence).

The chain recombines TRBV7-2 with TRBJ1-6; TRBD1 matches at 7 bases. Per the germline V gene, CDR1 is SGHTA and CDR2 is FQGNSA. The CDR3 has 13 residues. After removal of 5 bases from V and 14 bases from J, the junction contained 9 bases not matched to a gene. The DNA for the CDR3 is TGTGCCAGCAGCCCGGGACAGCAAATATCCCTCCACTTT. Its protein is CASSPGQQISLHF.

The chain couples TRBV7-9 to TRBJ1-6; 7 nucleotides line up with TRBD1. Germline V gives CDR1 SEHNR, CDR2 FQNEAQ (reference sequence). CDR3 length: 14 residues. The junction had 5 bases not matched to a gene; V was cut back by 6 bases and J by 6 bases. The CDR3 region has the DNA TGTGCCAGCAGTTCGACAGGGATTAATTCACCCCTCCACTTT. Translation: CASSSTGINSPLHF.

The chain carries TRBV7-9 and TRBJ1-5; weak D call: TRBD1 (6 bases). CDR3 length: 15 amino acids. The germline gives CDR1 SEHNR, CDR2 FQNEAQ (reference sequence). V was shortened by 5 bases and J by 4 bases, with 15 bases between the two germline ends. The CDR3 sequence: CASSPRGGENQPQHF. The CDR3 DNA follows: TGTGCCAGCAGCCCTCGAGGGGGGGAGAATCAGCCCCAGCATTTT.

This chain connects TRBV6-1 to TRBJ2-3, with 9 bases aligning to TRBD1. The germline V gene has CDR1 MNHNS and CDR2 SASEGT. V lost 1 base and J lost 3; bases outside the gene matches: 2. This CDR3 has 15 residues. The CDR3, as DNA: TGTGCCAGCAGTGAAGAGACAGGGGGAACAGATACGCAGTATTTT. The encoded protein is CASSEETGGTDTQYF.

The chain links TRBV7-2 to TRBJ1-1, with TRBD1 as a possible D gene (5 bases). The V and J ends lost 1 base and 4 bases respectively, with 13 bases between them. This CDR3 is 15 amino acids long. CDR1 is SGHTA, CDR2 FQGNSA, per germline. CDR3 in DNA: TGTGCCAGCAGCTTAGGGAGCCTCGGGGGCACTGAAGCTTTCTTT. Protein sequence: CASSLGSLGGTEAFF.

The rearrangement joins TRBV27 to TRBJ1-6; 7 positions match TRBD1. CDR3 length: 14 residues. Germline V gene data show CDR1 as MNHEY and CDR2 as SMNVEV (reference sequence). V lost 6 bases, J lost 9 bases, and 8 bases stayed unmatched. The CDR3, as DNA: TGTGCCAGCAGACTAACAGGGGCCGGTTCACCCCTCCACTTT. This sequence encodes CASRLTGAGSPLHF.